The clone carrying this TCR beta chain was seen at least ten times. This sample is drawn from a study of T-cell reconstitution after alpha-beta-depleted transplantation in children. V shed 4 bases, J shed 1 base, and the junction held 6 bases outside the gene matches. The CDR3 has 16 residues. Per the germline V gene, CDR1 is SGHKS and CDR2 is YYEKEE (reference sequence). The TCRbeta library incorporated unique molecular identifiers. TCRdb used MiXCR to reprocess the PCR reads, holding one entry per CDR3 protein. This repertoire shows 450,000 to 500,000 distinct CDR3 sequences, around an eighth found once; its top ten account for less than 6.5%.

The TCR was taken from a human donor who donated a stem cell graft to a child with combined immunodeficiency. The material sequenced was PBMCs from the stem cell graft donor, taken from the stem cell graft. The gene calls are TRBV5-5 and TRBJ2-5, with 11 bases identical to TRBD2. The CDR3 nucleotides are TGTGCCAGCAGCGAGGGCCTAGCGGGAGGCCAAGAGACCCAGTACTTC. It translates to CASSEGLAGGQETQYF.